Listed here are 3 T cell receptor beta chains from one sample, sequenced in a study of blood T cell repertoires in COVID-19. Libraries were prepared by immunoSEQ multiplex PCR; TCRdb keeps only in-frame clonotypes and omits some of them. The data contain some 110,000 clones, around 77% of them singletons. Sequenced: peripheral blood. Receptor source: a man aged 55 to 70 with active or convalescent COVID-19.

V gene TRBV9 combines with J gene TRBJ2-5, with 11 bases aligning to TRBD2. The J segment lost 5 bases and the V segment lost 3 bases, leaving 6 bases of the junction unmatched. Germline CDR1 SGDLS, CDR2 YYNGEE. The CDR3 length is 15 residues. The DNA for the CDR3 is TGTGCCAGCAGCGGTACTAGCGGGAGTGGTGAGACCCAGTACTTC. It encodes CASSGTSGSGETQYF.

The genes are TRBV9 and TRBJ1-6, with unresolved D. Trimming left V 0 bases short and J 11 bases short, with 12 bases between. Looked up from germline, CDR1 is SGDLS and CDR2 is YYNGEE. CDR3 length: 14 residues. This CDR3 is CASSVGRVNAPLHF. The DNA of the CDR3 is TGTGCCAGCAGCGTAGGCCGCGTGAATGCACCCCTCCACTTT.

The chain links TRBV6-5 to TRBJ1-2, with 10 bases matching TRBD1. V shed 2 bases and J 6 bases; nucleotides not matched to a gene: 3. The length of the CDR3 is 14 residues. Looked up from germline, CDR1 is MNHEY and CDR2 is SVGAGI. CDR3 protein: CASSYDGQGDGYTF. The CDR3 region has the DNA TGTGCCAGCAGTTACGACGGACAGGGGGATGGCTACACCTTC.